These T cell receptor beta chains were read from a single sample in a study of OX40 agonist ivuxolimab in advanced cancers. TCRdb keeps only in-frame clones here, not all; method: immunoSEQ multiplex PCR. Of about 30,000 clones listed, about nine tenths were seen once; the top ten hold 24%. The sample in question was CD4+ or CD8+ T cells sorted from blood, obtained in a trial of the OX40 agonist ivuxolimab. These TCRs come from an adult with an advanced solid tumor such as melanoma, head and neck, liver or kidney cancer. Each CDR3 is given with its conserved first and last residue. A D gene is named only where the DNA matches it firmly. Clone size appears in some rows only: once, few, many, or a class for an expanded clone.

j_gene	len	v_gene	abundance	d_gene	CDR3nt	CDR3aa
TRBJ2-7	15	TRBV27	-	TRBD2	TGTGCCAGCAGTCCGGGGACTAGCGGGAGATCCGAGCAGTACTTC	CASSPGTSGRSEQYF
TRBJ1-2	17	TRBV30	-	TRBD1	TGTGCCTGGAGCCCAGCCGGGACAGGGGTCCCCTCCTATGGCTACACCTTC	CAWSPAGTGVPSYGYTF
TRBJ2-2	13	TRBV7-2	-	-	TGTGCCAGCGGGCGAGTTAACACCGGGGAGCTGTTTTTT	CASGRVNTGELFF
TRBJ1-1	15	TRBV7-9	-	-	TGTGCCAGCATCAACCGGGAGGCAAAGAACACTGAAGCTTTCTTT	CASINREAKNTEAFF
TRBJ2-7	15	TRBV7-6	-	TRBD2	TGTGCCAGCAGCTTGGGAGGGGCCCCGACCTACGAGCAGTACTTC	CASSLGGAPTYEQYF
TRBJ2-1	14	TRBV7-9	-	-	TGTGCCAGCAGCTTCGACGGGAACTACAATGAGCAGTTCTTC	CASSFDGNYNEQFF
TRBJ2-7	14	TRBV6-1	few	-	TGTGCCAGCACTCGGACCAGCCAACGCTACGAGCAGTACTTC	CASTRTSQRYEQYF
TRBJ2-1	12	TRBV29-1	-	-	TGCAGCGTTGCCAGGGGAGACAATGAGCAGTTCTTC	CSVARGDNEQFF
TRBJ2-7	11	TRBV7-9	-	-	TGTGCCAGCAGCTTCGAGGGCGAGCAGTACTTC	CASSFEGEQYF
TRBJ1-1	14	TRBV5-1	-	-	TGCGCCAGCAGCCTGTATCTGACGAACACTGAAGCTTTCTTT	CASSLYLTNTEAFF
TRBJ1-1	13	TRBV7-2	-	-	TGTGCCAGCAGCTCCGCCGTGAACACTGAAGCTTTCTTT	CASSSAVNTEAFF
TRBJ2-7	12	TRBV19	-	-	TGTGCCAGTAGTATAGGGGCGGAGGAGCAGTACTTC	CASSIGAEEQYF
TRBJ2-5	16	TRBV4-3	-	TRBD2	TGCGCCAGCAGCCAAAGTGGAGCGGGAGTTGGCGAGACCCAGTACTTC	CASSQSGAGVGETQYF
TRBJ2-7	12	TRBV2	-	-	TGTGCCAGCAGCCCCAACTTCTACGAGCAGTACTTC	CASSPNFYEQYF
TRBJ2-7	14	TRBV6-6	once	TRBD2	TGTGCCAGCAGTCGGACTAGCGGCTTTTACGAGCAGTACTTC	CASSRTSGFYEQYF
TRBJ1-2	13	TRBV6-1	once	TRBD1	TGTGCCAGCAGGGACAGGGAGCCGGGAGGCTACACCTTC	CASRDREPGGYTF
TRBJ2-1	16	TRBV2	-	TRBD2	TGTGCCAGCAGTCCCGTAGCGGGAGGGTTGTACAATGAGCAGTTCTTC	CASSPVAGGLYNEQFF
TRBJ1-2	12	TRBV19	-	-	TGTGCCAGTAGAGTAGGCTGGGCGGGCTACACCTTC	CASRVGWAGYTF